Shown below are 22 T cell receptor beta chains from a single sample sequenced in a study of OX40 agonist ivuxolimab in advanced cancers. Assay used: immunoSEQ multiplex PCR; TCRdb lists only in-frame clones, some missing. The table lists some 18,000 clones, roughly four fifths of them singletons, with over 12% in the top ten. The sequencing here drew on CD4+ or CD8+ T cells sorted from blood, taken in a trial of the OX40 agonist ivuxolimab. Receptor source: an adult with an advanced solid tumor such as melanoma, head and neck, liver or kidney cancer.

This chain uses TRBV2 with TRBJ2-1; no clear D gene. Per the germline V gene, CDR1 is SNHLY and CDR2 is FYNNEI. CDR3 length: 13 residues. Trimming left V 2 bases short and J 3 bases short, with 5 bases between. CDR3 sequence: CASSEYSYNEQFF. The CDR3 region has the DNA TGTGCCAGCAGTGAATACAGCTACAATGAGCAGTTCTTC. Drawing the rest from reference TRBV2 and TRBJ2-1, the complete variable domain is EPEVTQTPSHQVTQMGQEVILRCVPISNHLYFYWYRQILGQKVEFLVSFYNNEISEKSEIFDDQFSVERPDGSNFTLKIRSTKLEDSAMYFCASSEYSYNEQFFGPGTRLTVL.

The V gene is TRBV7-2, the J gene TRBJ1-1; D not resolved. This CDR3 contains 12 residues. Trimming removed 8 bases at V and 0 bases at J, with 7 bases between. Germline CDR1 reads SGHTA; CDR2 reads FQGNSA. CDR3 nucleotide sequence: TGTGCCAGCCAGCGGGTGAACACTGAAGCTTTCTTT. It translates to CASQRVNTEAFF.

This chain uses TRBV7-9 with TRBJ1-4; D is undetermined. This CDR3 has 12 residues. Germline CDR1 SEHNR, CDR2 FQNEAQ (reference sequence). V was trimmed by 5 bases and J by 8 bases, leaving 9 bases between them. CDR3 nucleotides: TGTGCCAGCAGCGTCGGCCAGGAAAAACTGTTTTTT. Translated, it gives CASSVGQEKLFF.

The chain has TRBV6-1 and TRBJ2-5, with D perhaps TRBD1 (5 bases). This CDR3 has 15 amino acids. Per the germline V gene, CDR1 is MNHNS and CDR2 is SASEGT. Trimming cost V 2 bases and J 7 bases, with 17 bases left between them. The CDR3 bases are TGTGCCAGCAGTGAAAGCTTAGGGGTGTCCCGGACCCAGTACTTC. Translation: CASSESLGVSRTQYF.

V and J are TRBV6-5 and TRBJ2-3; D remains ambiguous. With 10 bases removed from V and 0 bases from J, the gap between germline ends came to 11 bases. Germline V gives CDR1 MNHEY, CDR2 SVGAGI. This CDR3 spans 13 amino acids. CDR3 nucleotide sequence: TGTGCCACCACCGACCCAAGCACAGATACGCAGTATTTT. Protein: CATTDPSTDTQYF.

Here the CDR3 DNA reads TGTGCCAGCACCCAGGGCCTTAATTCCTACAATGAGCAGTTCTTC. Translating gives CASTQGLNSYNEQFF. V is TRBV9 and J is TRBJ2-1; D is possibly TRBD1 (5 bases). There are 15 residues in the CDR3. V lost 6 bases and J lost 1, with 14 bases in between. The germline gives CDR1 SGDLS, CDR2 YYNGEE.

This chain connects TRBV28 to TRBJ1-2; D is unclear. Per the germline V gene, CDR1 is MDHEN and CDR2 is SYDVKM. V lost 6 bases to trimming and J lost 1 base, with 9 bases between them. CDR3 length equals 13 residues. CDR3 sequence reads: CASRPGFNYGYTF. CDR3 sequence (DNA): TGTGCCAGCAGACCGGGATTTAACTATGGCTACACCTTC.

The chain employs TRBV7-9 and TRBJ2-1, with 8 bases identical to TRBD1. The ends lost 5 bases at V and 5 bases at J; junction bases unmatched: 5. The CDR3 consists of 14 residues. Germline V CDR1 and CDR2: SEHNR, FQNEAQ (reference sequence). CDR3: CASSRQGADNEQFF. In DNA, the CDR3 is TGTGCCAGCAGCCGTCAGGGGGCCGACAATGAGCAGTTCTTC.

In this sample, this clone turned up once. This rearrangement joins TRBV30 to TRBJ2-7; tentatively, D is TRBD1 (5 bases). This CDR3 spans 13 amino acids. Germline V gene sequence: CDR1 GTSNPN, CDR2 SVGIG (reference sequence). The germline V and J ends were trimmed by 5 bases and 2 bases, with 13 bases remaining between them. Here the CDR3 reads CAWGAGFTYEQYF. Here the CDR3 DNA reads TGTGCCTGGGGGGCAGGGTTTACCTACGAGCAGTACTTC.

The J gene is TRBJ1-4, the V gene TRBV6-1; no definite D call. This CDR3 comprises 13 residues. The germline V and J ends were trimmed by 6 bases and 2 bases, with 7 bases remaining between them. Germline-derived CDR1 and CDR2 are MNHNS and SASEGT. The CDR3 loop is CASRMDTNEKLFF. The CDR3 coding sequence is TGTGCCAGCAGGATGGACACTAATGAAAAACTGTTTTTT.

The chain employs TRBV7-3 and TRBJ2-5; 7 positions agree with TRBD2. Germline CDR1 SGHTA, CDR2 FQGTGA. J lost 5 bases, V lost 2 bases, and 8 bases had no gene match. The CDR3 spans 15 residues. The chain's CDR3 is CASSLDGGGWETQYF. The CDR3 DNA follows: TGTGCCAGCAGCTTAGATGGGGGAGGGTGGGAGACCCAGTACTTC.

The rearrangement joins TRBV6-1 to TRBJ2-5; D might be TRBD1 (5 bases). Trimming took off 0 bases at V and 4 bases at J, with 9 bases between the two ends. Germline V gene lookup returns CDR1 MNHNS and CDR2 SASEGT. This CDR3 comprises 14 residues. Written as DNA, the CDR3 is TGTGCCAGCAGTGAAGCGGCAGGGTTAGAGACCCAGTACTTC. Translation gives CASSEAAGLETQYF.

The chain recombines TRBV29-1 with TRBJ2-3, with 8 positions matching TRBD1. The CDR3 contains 14 residues. Germline loops: CDR1 SQVTM, CDR2 ANQGSEA. The V and J ends lost 7 bases and 4 bases, in that order; junction bases with no gene match: 10. This CDR3 is CSGTGQGGADTQYF. CDR3 coding DNA: TGCAGCGGTACAGGACAGGGAGGCGCAGATACGCAGTATTTT.

The chain recombines TRBV30 with TRBJ1-1; TRBD1 matches 8 bases. CDR3 length: 14 amino acids. V lost 2 bases to trimming and J lost 5 bases; unmatched junction nucleotides: 7. Germline V lookup: CDR1 GTSNPN, CDR2 SVGIG (reference sequence). CDR3 loop: CAWSSATGGTEAFF. Here the CDR3 DNA reads TGTGCCTGGAGTTCAGCAACAGGGGGAACTGAAGCTTTCTTT.

The chain links TRBV2 to TRBJ1-1; 7 positions agree with TRBD1. Germline assignment: CDR1 SNHLY and CDR2 FYNNEI. This CDR3 has 14 residues. V was pared by 7 bases and J by 1 base, with 6 bases of the junction left unmatched. The CDR3 DNA follows: TGTGCCAGCATGCGGGACAGCTGGAACACTGAAGCTTTCTTT. The encoded protein is CASMRDSWNTEAFF.

The rearrangement links TRBV27 to TRBJ2-7; a possible D gene is TRBD1 (5 bases). The germline V gene has CDR1 MNHEY and CDR2 SMNVEV (reference sequence). V was cut by 6 bases and J by 0 bases, with 15 bases left in between. This CDR3 region has 15 residues. The CDR3 DNA reads TGTGCCAGCAGACCAAGACAGCGCAGCTCCTACGAGCAGTACTTC. Protein sequence: CASRPRQRSSYEQYF.

For the CDR3, the DNA is TGCAGTGCTAGGGGGATCTACGAGCAGTACTTC. This codes for CSARGIYEQYF. The gene calls are TRBV20-1 and TRBJ2-7; no firm D call. The CDR3 is made up of 11 amino acids. Germline V gene data show CDR1 as DFQATT and CDR2 as SNEGSKA (reference sequence). V was shortened by 3 bases and J by 3 bases, with 6 bases between the two germline ends.

The V call is TRBV30, the J call TRBJ2-1; 8 bases are a match to TRBD2. This CDR3 has 17 residues. V was pared by 1 base and J by 0 bases, with 8 bases of the junction left unmatched. Germline CDR1 GTSNPN, CDR2 SVGIG (reference sequence). CDR3 sequence: CAWSDLGLAGSYNEQFF. The CDR3 region has the DNA TGTGCCTGGAGTGATCTAGGGCTAGCGGGCTCCTACAATGAGCAGTTCTTC.

The chain links TRBV6-5 to TRBJ1-1, with 8 positions matching TRBD1. The CDR3 consists of 14 residues. Per germline, CDR1 MNHEY and CDR2 SVGAGI. The V and J ends lost 5 bases and 1 base, in that order; junction bases with no gene match: 3. The CDR3 DNA reads as TGTGCCAGCAGTAAGGGACAGGCGAACACTGAAGCTTTCTTT. Protein: CASSKGQANTEAFF.

To note about this clone: The same CDR3 arises from other DNA sequences in this sample as well. The CDR3 region is CASSLFDRAGGGLHF. CDR3 bases: TGTGCCAGCAGCTTGTTCGACAGGGCGGGGGGGGGCCTCCACTTT. J is TRBJ1-6 and V is TRBV7-9, with TRBD1 matching over 7 bases. The CDR3 has 15 amino acids. The germline V gene has CDR1 SEHNR and CDR2 FQNEAQ (reference sequence). Trimming at V came to 3 bases and at J to 15 bases, leaving 14 bases not matched to a gene.

The genes are TRBV27 and TRBJ2-2; 13 nucleotides agree with TRBD2. The CDR3 is 16 residues long. Per the germline V gene, CDR1 is MNHEY and CDR2 is SMNVEV (reference sequence). V shed 4 bases and J 4 bases; nucleotides not matched to a gene: 3. The CDR3 region is CASSSGLAGATGELFF. The DNA of the CDR3 is TGTGCCAGCAGTTCCGGACTAGCGGGAGCCACCGGGGAGCTGTTTTTT.

In this sample, this clone turned up once. V usage is TRBV28 and J usage is TRBJ2-5; D gene uncertain. Germline CDR1 reads MDHEN; CDR2 reads SYDVKM. The CDR3 covers 14 residues. Trimming cost V 6 bases and J 2 bases, with 13 bases left between them. The CDR3 here is CASSQTAKQETQYF. DNA of the CDR3: TGTGCCAGCAGCCAGACTGCGAAACAAGAGACCCAGTACTTC.